This TCR beta chain was observed in a study of breast tumors, draining lymph nodes, adjacent tissues (dated by TCRdb to 2016 to 2018). Regarding the research as a whole: The study compared TCR beta repertoires across tumor, adjacent nontumor tissue and axillary lymph nodes from breast cancer patients. In human breast cancer, the study set out to evaluate how tumor, surrounding tissue and draining lymph node repertoires relate to one another and whether T cells may move between these sites.

The lymph node samples were taken from the axillary draining lymph nodes of breast cancer patients. This clonotype has ten or more counts. Its recognized antigen is unknown. One base away there is no much larger clone; base qualities are not given. The instrument given in TCRdb is Illumina HiSeq 2000. TCR beta chain libraries were generated through multiplex PCR amplification. High-throughput sequencing was used to analyze the amplified TCR beta chain products. Using fastp at Q25 and MiXCR, TCRdb reprocessed the public reads and kept productive beta chains. Here each entry gathers all rows of one CDR3 protein and keeps the most common genes and DNA. This sample comprises approximately 100,000 distinct CDR3 sequences, 21% of them detected only once. Of the sample, around 1.3% falls within the top ten clones. Results and caveats for the whole study, not just this receptor: Rather than being directly demonstrated, the conclusion that tumor T cells originate in lymph nodes was presented as consistent with a hypothesis. Tumor T-cell repertoires showed less diversity than lymph node repertoires and more diversity than nontumor tissue repertoires, and tumor T-cell repertoires showed preferential V and J gene usage. A scenario in which most tumor T cells derive from the lymph node and then expand within tumor tissue was judged to be consistent with the data. In luminal-like breast cancer, tumor and nontumor tissue repertoires resembled each other significantly more than in basal-like breast cancer.

CDR1 is given as MNHEY and CDR2 as SMNVEV, both from the germline V gene (reference sequence). Here V drops 10 bases and J drops 4 bases, and the junction holds 9 bases not matched to any gene. The CDR3 runs 13 residues from the cysteine to the phenylalanine. Just CDR3 DNA is preserved here, 39 bases in frame from base 1. The sequence joins TRBV27 to TRBJ2-7; TRBD1 lines up with 8 middle nucleotides. The TCR sequence derives from a female donor with breast cancer. Some clones in this sample may be carry-over from other donors' samples. The material sequenced was axillary lymph node tissue. The CDR3 in this case is CATRRTGIYEQYF. The sequenced DNA: TGTGCCACCCGAAGGACAGGGATTTACGAGCAGTACTTC.